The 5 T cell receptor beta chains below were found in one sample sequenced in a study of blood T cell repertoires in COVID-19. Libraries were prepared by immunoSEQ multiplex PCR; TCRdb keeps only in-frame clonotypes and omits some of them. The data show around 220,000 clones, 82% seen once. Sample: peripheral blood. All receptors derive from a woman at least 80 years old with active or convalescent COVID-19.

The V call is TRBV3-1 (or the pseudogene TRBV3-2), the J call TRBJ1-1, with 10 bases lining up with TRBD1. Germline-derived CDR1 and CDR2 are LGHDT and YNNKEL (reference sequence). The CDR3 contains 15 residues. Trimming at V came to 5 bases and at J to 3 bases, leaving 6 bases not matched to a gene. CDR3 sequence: CASSSNDRGHTEAFF. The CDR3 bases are TGTGCCAGCAGCTCAAACGACAGGGGGCACACTGAAGCTTTCTTT.

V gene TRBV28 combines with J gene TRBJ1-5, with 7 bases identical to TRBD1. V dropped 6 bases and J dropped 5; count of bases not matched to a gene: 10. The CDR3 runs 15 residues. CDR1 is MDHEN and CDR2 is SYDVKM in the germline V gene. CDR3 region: CASRTTGVSYQPQHF. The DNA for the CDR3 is TGTGCCAGCAGAACCACAGGGGTATCTTATCAGCCCCAGCATTTT. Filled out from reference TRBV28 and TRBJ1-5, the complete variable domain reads DVKVTQSSRYLVKRTGEKVFLECVQDMDHENMFWYRQDPGLGLRLIYFSYDVKMKEKGDIPEGYSVSREKKERFSLILESASTNQTSMYLCASRTTGVSYQPQHFGDGTRLSIL.

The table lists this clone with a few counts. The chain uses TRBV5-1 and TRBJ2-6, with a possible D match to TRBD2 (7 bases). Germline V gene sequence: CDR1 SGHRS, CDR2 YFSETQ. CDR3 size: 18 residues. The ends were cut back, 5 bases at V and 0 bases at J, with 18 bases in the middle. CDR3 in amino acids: CASRPAGGPTSGANVLTF. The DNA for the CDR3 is TGCGCCAGCAGGCCGGCCGGGGGGCCAACCTCTGGGGCCAACGTCCTGACTTTC.

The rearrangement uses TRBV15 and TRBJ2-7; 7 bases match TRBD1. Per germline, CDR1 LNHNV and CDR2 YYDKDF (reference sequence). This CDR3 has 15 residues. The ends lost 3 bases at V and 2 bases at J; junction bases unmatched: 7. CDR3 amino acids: CATSSIRDSPYEQYF. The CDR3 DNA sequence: TGTGCCACCAGCAGCATCAGGGACAGCCCCTACGAGCAGTACTTC.

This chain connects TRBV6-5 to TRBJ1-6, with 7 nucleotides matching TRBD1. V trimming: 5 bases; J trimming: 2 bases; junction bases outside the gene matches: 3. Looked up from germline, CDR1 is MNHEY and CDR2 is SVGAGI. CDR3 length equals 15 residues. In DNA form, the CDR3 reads TGTGCCAGCAGTCCAGGGGGAGCCTATAATTCACCCCTCCACTTT. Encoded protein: CASSPGGAYNSPLHF.